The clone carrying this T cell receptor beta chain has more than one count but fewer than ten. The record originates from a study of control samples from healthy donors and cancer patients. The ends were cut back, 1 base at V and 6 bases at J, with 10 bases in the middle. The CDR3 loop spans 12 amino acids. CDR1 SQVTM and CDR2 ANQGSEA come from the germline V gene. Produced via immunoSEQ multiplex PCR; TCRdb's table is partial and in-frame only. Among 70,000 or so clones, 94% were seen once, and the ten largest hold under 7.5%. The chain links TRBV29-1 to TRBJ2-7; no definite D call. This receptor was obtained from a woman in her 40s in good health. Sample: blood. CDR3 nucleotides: TGCAGCGTTGAAGTAGGGTATGGCGAGCAGTACTTC. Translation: CSVEVGYGEQYF.